This T cell receptor beta chain was profiled in a study of blood T cell repertoires in COVID-19. The assay was immunoSEQ multiplex PCR, and TCRdb's table has in-frame clones only and misses some. In the table there are 350,000 or so clones, about 92% of which are singletons. The CDR3 length is 17 residues. CDR1 SGDLS and CDR2 YYNGEE come from the germline V gene. The V segment lost 0 bases and the J segment 8 bases; nucleotides outside the gene matches: 13. The chain combines TRBV9 with TRBJ2-1, with TRBD1 matching over 8 bases. This receptor was obtained from a woman in her fifties or sixties with COVID-19, enrolled during active disease. The material sequenced was peripheral blood. CDR3 DNA: TGTGCCAGCAGCGTAGACCCCCCAGGGGGCGCAGTCGATGAGCAGTTCTTC. It is translated as CASSVDPPGGAVDEQFF.